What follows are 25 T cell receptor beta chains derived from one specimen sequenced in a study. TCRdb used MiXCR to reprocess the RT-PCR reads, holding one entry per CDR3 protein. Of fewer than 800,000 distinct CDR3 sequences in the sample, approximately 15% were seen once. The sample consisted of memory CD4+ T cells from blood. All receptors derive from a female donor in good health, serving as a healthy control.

CDR3 residues: CASFKGGGRHYTDTQYF. CDR3 sequence (DNA): TGTGCCAGCTTTAAAGGGGGCGGGAGGCATTACACAGATACGCAGTATTTT. The chain joins TRBV27 to TRBJ2-3, with a possible D match to TRBD2 (8 bases). Germline assignment: CDR1 MNHEY and CDR2 SMNVEV (reference sequence). CDR3 length: 17 amino acids. V lost 8 bases and J lost 2, with 23 bases in between.

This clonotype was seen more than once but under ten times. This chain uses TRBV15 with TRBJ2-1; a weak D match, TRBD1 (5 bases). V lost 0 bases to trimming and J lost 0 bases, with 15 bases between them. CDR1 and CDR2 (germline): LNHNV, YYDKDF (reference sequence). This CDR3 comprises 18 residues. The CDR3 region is CATSRDPQGPSSYNEQFF. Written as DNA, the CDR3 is TGTGCCACCAGCAGAGACCCCCAGGGCCCGAGCTCCTACAATGAGCAGTTCTTC.

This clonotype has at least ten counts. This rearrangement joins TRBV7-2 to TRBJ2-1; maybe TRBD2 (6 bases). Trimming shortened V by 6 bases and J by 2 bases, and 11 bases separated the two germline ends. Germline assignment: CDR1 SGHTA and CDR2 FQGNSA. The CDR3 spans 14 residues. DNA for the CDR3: TGTGCCAGCAGGTTTAGCGGACCCTACAATGAGCAGTTCTTC. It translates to CASRFSGPYNEQFF.

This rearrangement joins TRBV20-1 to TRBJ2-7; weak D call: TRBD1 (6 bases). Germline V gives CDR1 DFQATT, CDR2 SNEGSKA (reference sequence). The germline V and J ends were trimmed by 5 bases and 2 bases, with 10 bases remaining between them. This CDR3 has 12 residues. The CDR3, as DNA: TGCAGTGCTCCGAGACAGGCCTACGAGCAGTACTTC. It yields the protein CSAPRQAYEQYF.

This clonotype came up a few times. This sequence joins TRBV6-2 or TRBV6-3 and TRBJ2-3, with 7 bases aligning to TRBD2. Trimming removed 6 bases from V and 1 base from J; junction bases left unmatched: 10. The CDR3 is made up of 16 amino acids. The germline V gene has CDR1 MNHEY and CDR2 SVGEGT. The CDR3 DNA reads TGTGCCAGCAGCTCCTCGAGCCGGGGGGGCACAGATACGCAGTATTTT. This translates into CASSSSSRGGTDTQYF.

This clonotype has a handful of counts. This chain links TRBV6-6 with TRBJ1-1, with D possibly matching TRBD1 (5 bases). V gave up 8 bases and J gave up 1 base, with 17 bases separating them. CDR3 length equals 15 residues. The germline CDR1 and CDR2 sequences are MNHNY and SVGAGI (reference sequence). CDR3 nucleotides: TGTGCCAGCCCTACTGGGGCCGGGGCGAACACTGAAGCTTTCTTT. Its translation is CASPTGAGANTEAFF.

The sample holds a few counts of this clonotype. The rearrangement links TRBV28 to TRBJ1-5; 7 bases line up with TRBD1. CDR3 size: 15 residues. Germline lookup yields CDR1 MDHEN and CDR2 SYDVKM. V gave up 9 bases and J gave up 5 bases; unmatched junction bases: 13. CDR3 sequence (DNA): TGTGCCAGGGAGACAGGGTCCAACTTCGATCAGCCCCAGCATTTT. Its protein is CARETGSNFDQPQHF.

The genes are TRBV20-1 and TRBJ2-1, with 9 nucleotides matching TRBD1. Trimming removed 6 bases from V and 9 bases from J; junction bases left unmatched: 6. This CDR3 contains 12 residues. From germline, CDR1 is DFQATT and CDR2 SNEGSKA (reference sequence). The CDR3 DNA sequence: TGCAGTGCCACAGGACAGGGGCGTGAGCAGTTCTTC. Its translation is CSATGQGREQFF.

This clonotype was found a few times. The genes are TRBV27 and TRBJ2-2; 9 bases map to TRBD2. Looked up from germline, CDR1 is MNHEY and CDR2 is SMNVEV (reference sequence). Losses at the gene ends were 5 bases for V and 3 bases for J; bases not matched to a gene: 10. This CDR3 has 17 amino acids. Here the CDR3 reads CASSPRGLAGYTGELFF. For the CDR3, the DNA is TGTGCCAGCAGTCCCCGGGGGCTAGCGGGGTACACCGGGGAGCTGTTTTTT.

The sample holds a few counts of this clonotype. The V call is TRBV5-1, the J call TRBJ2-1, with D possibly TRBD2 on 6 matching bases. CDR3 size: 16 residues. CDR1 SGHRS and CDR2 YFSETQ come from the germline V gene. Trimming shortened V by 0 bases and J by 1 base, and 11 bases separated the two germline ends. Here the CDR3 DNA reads TGCGCCAGCAGCTTGGCCGGGAGTGGGTCCTACAATGAGCAGTTCTTC. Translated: CASSLAGSGSYNEQFF.

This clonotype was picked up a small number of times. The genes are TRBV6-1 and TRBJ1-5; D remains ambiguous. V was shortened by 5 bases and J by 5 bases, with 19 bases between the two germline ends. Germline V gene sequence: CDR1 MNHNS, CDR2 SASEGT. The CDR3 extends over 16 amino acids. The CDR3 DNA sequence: TGTGCCAGCAGTCAATCCGCCTACATACCAGATCAGCCCCAGCATTTT. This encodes CASSQSAYIPDQPQHF.

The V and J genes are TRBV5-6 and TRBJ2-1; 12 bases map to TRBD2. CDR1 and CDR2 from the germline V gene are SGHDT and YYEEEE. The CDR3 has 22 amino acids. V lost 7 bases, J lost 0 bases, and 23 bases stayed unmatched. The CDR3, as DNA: TGTGCCAGCCCTCGGAGGGAGGTGACTAGCGGGAGAAGGGGGGGCTCCTACAATGAGCAGTTCTTC. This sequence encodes CASPRREVTSGRRGGSYNEQFF.

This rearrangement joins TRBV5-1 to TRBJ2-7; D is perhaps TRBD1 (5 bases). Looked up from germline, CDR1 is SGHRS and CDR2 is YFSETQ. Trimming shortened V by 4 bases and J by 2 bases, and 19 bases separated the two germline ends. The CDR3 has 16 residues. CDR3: CASSRLGWTSAYEQYF. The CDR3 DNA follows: TGCGCCAGCAGCCGGTTGGGGTGGACAAGCGCCTACGAGCAGTACTTC.

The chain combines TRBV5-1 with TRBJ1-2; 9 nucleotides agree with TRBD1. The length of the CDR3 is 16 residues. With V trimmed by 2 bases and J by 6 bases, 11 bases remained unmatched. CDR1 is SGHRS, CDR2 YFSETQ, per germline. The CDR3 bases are TGCGCCAGCAGCTTTGACCCCGGGACAGGGCTGCATGGCTACACCTTC. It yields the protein CASSFDPGTGLHGYTF.

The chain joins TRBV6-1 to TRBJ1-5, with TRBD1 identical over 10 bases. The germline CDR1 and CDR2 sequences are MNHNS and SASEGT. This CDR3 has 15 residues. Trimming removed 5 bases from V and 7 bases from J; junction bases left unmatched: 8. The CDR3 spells CASSYLGTGEQPQHF. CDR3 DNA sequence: TGTGCCAGCAGTTACCTTGGGACAGGGGAACAGCCCCAGCATTTT.

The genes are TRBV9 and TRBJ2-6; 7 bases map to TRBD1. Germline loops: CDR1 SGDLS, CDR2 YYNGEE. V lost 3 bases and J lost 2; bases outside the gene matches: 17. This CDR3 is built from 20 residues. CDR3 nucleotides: TGTGCCAGCAGCGCCCAGCCTAGTCGGGGCAGGGGGACTGGGGCCAACGTCCTGACTTTC. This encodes CASSAQPSRGRGTGANVLTF.

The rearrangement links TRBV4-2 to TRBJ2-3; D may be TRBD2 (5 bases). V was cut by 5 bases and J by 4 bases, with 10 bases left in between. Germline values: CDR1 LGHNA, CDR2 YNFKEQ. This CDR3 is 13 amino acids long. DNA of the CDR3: TGTGCCAGCAGCGAGGGCGTGGCAGATACGCAGTATTTT. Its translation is CASSEGVADTQYF.

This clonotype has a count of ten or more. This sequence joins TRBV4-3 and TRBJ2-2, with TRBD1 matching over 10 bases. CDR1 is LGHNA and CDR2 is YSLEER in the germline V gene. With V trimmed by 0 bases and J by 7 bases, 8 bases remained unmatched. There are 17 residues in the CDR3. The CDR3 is CASSQDTTGGRGGELFF. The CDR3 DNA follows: TGCGCCAGCAGCCAAGATACGACAGGGGGCAGGGGCGGGGAGCTGTTTTTT.

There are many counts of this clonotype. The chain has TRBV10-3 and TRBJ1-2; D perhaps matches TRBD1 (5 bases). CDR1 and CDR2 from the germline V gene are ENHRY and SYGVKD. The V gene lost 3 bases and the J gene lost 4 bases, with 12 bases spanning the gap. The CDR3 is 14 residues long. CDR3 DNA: TGTGCCATCAGTGACCCCGGGACGAGCTATGGCTACACCTTC. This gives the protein CAISDPGTSYGYTF.

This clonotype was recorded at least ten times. Here the CDR3 DNA reads TGTGCCAGCAGCTCGGCTGACTATGGCTACACCTTC. It specifies CASSSADYGYTF. The V call is TRBV5-5, the J call TRBJ1-2; D ambiguous. CDR3 length: 12 residues. Germline V CDR1 and CDR2: SGHKS, YYEKEE (reference sequence). V lost 3 bases and J 3 bases, leaving 6 bases between the germline ends.

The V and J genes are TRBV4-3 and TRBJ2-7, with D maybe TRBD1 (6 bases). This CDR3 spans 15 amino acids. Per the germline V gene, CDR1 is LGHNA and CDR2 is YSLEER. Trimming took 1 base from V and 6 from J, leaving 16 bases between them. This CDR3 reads CASSQGVGRGSEQYF. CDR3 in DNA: TGCGCCAGCAGCCAAGGGGTCGGCAGGGGTTCCGAGCAGTACTTC.

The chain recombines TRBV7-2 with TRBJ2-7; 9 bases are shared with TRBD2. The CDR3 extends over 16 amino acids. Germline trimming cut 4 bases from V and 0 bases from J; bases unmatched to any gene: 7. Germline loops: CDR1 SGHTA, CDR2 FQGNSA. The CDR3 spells CASSSQSGGTSYEQYF. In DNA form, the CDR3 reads TGTGCCAGCAGCTCACAAAGCGGGGGGACCTCCTACGAGCAGTACTTC.

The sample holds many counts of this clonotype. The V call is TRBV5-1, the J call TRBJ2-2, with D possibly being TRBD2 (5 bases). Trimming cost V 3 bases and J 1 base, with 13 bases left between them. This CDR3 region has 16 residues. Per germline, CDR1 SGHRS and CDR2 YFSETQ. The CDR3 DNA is TGCGCCAGCAGCTCCGGCGGGCGGCTGAACACCGGGGAGCTGTTTTTT. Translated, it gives CASSSGGRLNTGELFF.

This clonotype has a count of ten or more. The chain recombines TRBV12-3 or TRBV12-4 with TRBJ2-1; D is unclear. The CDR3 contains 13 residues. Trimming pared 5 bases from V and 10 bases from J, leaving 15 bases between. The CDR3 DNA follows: TGTGCCAGCAGTCCCCAACCCCCCCCCGAGCAGTTCTTC. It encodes CASSPQPPPEQFF.

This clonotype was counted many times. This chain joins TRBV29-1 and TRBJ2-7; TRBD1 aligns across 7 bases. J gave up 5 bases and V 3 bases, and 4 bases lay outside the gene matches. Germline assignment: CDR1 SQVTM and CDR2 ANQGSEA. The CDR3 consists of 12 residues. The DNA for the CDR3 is TGCAGCGTTGATTCAGGGGGAGACGAGCAGTACTTC. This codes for CSVDSGGDEQYF.